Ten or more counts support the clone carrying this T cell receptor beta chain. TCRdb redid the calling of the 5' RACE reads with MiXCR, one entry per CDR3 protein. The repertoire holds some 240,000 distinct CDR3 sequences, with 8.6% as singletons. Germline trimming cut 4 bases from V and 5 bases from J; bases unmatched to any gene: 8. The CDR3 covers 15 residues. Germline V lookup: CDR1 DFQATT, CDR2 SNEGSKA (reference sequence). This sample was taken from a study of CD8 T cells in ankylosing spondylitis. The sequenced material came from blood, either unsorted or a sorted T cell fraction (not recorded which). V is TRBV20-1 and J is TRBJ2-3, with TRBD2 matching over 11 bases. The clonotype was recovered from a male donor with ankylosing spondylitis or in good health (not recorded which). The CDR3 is CSAKRLAGKVDTQYF. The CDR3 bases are TGCAGTGCTAAGCGACTAGCGGGGAAGGTAGATACGCAGTATTTT.